The 23 T cell receptor beta chains presented below share a single source sample, sequenced in a study of response to subunit inactivated influenza vaccine. TCRdb reprocessed the RT-PCR reads via MiXCR and lists one record per CDR3 protein. The sample lists about half a million distinct CDR3 sequences, 10% to 11% occurring once. Source: PBMCs from blood, taken roughly 45 days after vaccination. These receptors came from a man aged 50 to 59 who received an inactivated influenza vaccine.

This clonotype occurred many times. This rearrangement joins TRBV6-5 to TRBJ1-4, with a weak D call TRBD1 (5 bases). Trimming cost V 4 bases and J 3 bases, with 9 bases left between them. Germline lookup yields CDR1 MNHEY and CDR2 SVGAGI. CDR3 length: 14 amino acids. In DNA, the CDR3 is TGTGCCAGCAGTTCAGAAGGGGCTAATGAAAAACTGTTTTTT. Amino acids: CASSSEGANEKLFF.

The chain couples TRBV6-5 to TRBJ1-2, with TRBD1 matching over 7 bases. This CDR3 region has 13 residues. Trimming took 6 bases from V and 8 from J; bases not matched to a gene: 9. The germline gives CDR1 MNHEY, CDR2 SVGAGI. The DNA for the CDR3 is TGTGCCAGCAGACTCGGACAGGTGGGAGGCTACACCTTC. Amino acids: CASRLGQVGGYTF.

The V gene is TRBV20-1, the J gene TRBJ2-1; D uncertain. With 2 bases removed from V and 2 bases from J, the gap between germline ends came to 13 bases. The CDR3 runs to 15 residues. Germline CDR1 reads DFQATT; CDR2 reads SNEGSKA (reference sequence). The CDR3 is CSARQPQPPYNEQFF. In nucleotides, the CDR3 is TGCAGTGCTAGACAACCCCAGCCCCCCTACAATGAGCAGTTCTTC.

This clonotype was counted many times. J is TRBJ2-7 and V is TRBV5-5; 12 bases align to TRBD1. V shed 0 bases, J shed 2 bases, and the junction held 3 bases outside the gene matches. This CDR3 contains 16 residues. Germline CDR1 and CDR2: SGHKS and YYEKEE (reference sequence). CDR3 nucleotides: TGTGCCAGCAGCTTGGTAGGGACAGGGGGCCCCTACGAGCAGTACTTC. This codes for CASSLVGTGGPYEQYF.

As concerns this clonotype: A much larger clone lies a single base off, so this may be a read error. This chain joins TRBV12-3 or TRBV12-4 and TRBJ2-7; possible D gene TRBD1, 5 bases. The CDR3 length is 14 residues. The V end lost 3 bases, the J end lost 5 bases, and 14 bases lay between the germline ends. CDR3 nucleotides: TGTGCCAGCAGTTTTTCAGGGCGCTCGGACGAGCAGTACTTC. Protein sequence: CASSFSGRSDEQYF.

This clonotype was observed a few times. The chain combines TRBV4-1 with TRBJ1-5; D is perhaps TRBD1 (5 bases). V lost 0 bases and J lost 5, with 11 bases in between. Germline CDR1 is MGHRA and CDR2 is YSYEKL. The CDR3 has 15 residues. In DNA, the CDR3 is TGCGCCAGCAGCCAAGAGTCGACAGATTATCAGCCCCAGCATTTT. It translates to CASSQESTDYQPQHF.

With respect to this clonotype: A junction end diverges from the germline sequence, so it may reflect a read error. This rearrangement joins TRBV3-1 to TRBJ1-1; the D gene is possibly TRBD1 (5 bases). The length of the CDR3 is 19 residues. Looked up from germline, CDR1 is LGHDT and CDR2 is YNNKEL (reference sequence). The CDR3 DNA is TGCGCCAGCAGCCAAGATAACCTGGTCCTTAGGCGAGGGGACACTGAAGCTTTCTTT. Protein: CASSQDNLVLRRGDTEAFF. The variable domain in full, with the rest retrieved from reference TRBV3-1 and TRBJ1-1, is DTAVSQTPKYLVTQMGNDKSIKCEQNLGHDTMYWYKQDSKKFLKIMFSYNNKELIINETVPNRFSPKSPDKAHLNLHINSLELGDSAVYFCASSQDNLVLRRGDTEAFFGQGTRLTVV.

The chain joins TRBV30 to TRBJ2-3; D unclear. Germline V CDR1 and CDR2: GTSNPN, SVGIG (reference sequence). V gave up 1 base and J gave up 3 bases, with 5 bases separating them. The CDR3 consists of 12 residues. CDR3 in DNA: TGTGCCTGGAGTGGAGGTACAGATACGCAGTATTTT. Protein sequence: CAWSGGTDTQYF.

This clonotype was observed a few times. The V and J genes are TRBV7-8 and TRBJ1-5; no clear D gene. CDR3 length: 13 residues. V lost 3 bases and J 6 bases, leaving 9 bases between the germline ends. Germline V gene lookup returns CDR1 SGHVS and CDR2 FQNEAQ. The CDR3: CASSFGVSQPQHF. The CDR3 coding sequence is TGTGCCAGCAGCTTTGGTGTTTCTCAGCCCCAGCATTTT.

This CDR3 reads CASSLFGRESHEQYF. The CDR3 DNA reads as TGTGCCAGCAGTTTATTCGGCCGGGAAAGCCACGAGCAGTACTTC. This chain uses TRBV27 with TRBJ2-7, with D possibly being TRBD2 (5 bases). Germline V gene data show CDR1 as MNHEY and CDR2 as SMNVEV (reference sequence). The CDR3 is 15 amino acids. V dropped 1 base and J dropped 5 bases, with 15 bases sitting between them.

This clonotype was seen a handful of times. CDR3 region: CATQSLVVETQYF. CDR3 in DNA: TGTGCCACCCAGAGTTTGGTGGTGGAGACCCAGTACTTC. This chain connects TRBV24-1 to TRBJ2-5; D unresolved. Germline CDR1 reads KGHDR; CDR2 reads SFDVKD. CDR3 length: 13 residues. V was shortened by 9 bases and J by 5 bases, with 15 bases between the two germline ends.

This clonotype was found many times. This chain links TRBV12-3 or TRBV12-4 with TRBJ1-1; D is possibly TRBD1 (6 bases). V lost 5 bases and J lost 6, with 16 bases in between. The CDR3 is 14 amino acids. The CDR3 protein is CASSNRALGAEAFF. The CDR3 DNA reads TGTGCCAGCAGTAACAGGGCGTTAGGGGCTGAAGCTTTCTTT.

The chain is built from TRBV7-2 and TRBJ2-7; D remains ambiguous. The germline gives CDR1 SGHTA, CDR2 FQGNSA. The CDR3 loop spans 15 amino acids. The germline V and J ends were trimmed by 5 bases and 7 bases, with 21 bases remaining between them. CDR3 in DNA: TGTGCCAGCAGCCCGACCGACGGTGTACGTGGGGAGCAGTACTTC. This encodes CASSPTDGVRGEQYF.

Only a few counts were recorded for this clonotype. The CDR3 sequence is CASSRDRDRRSPYEQYF. The CDR3 nucleotides are TGTGCCAGCAGCCGAGACAGGGACCGCAGATCCCCCTACGAGCAGTACTTC. This rearrangement joins TRBV7-9 to TRBJ2-7; TRBD1 matches 7 bases. J was trimmed by 2 bases and V by 5 bases; bases with no gene match: 15. The germline V gene encodes CDR1 SEHNR and CDR2 FQNEAQ (reference sequence). This CDR3 contains 17 residues.

This clonotype has more than one count but fewer than ten. The J gene is TRBJ2-6, the V gene TRBV7-2; maybe TRBD2 (7 bases). The V gene's germline CDR1 is SGHTA and CDR2 FQGNSA. The length of the CDR3 is 16 residues. Trimming cost V 1 base and J 2 bases, with 9 bases left between them. The CDR3: CASSLVGGPGANVLTF. The CDR3 nucleotides are TGTGCCAGCAGCTTAGTCGGGGGGCCTGGGGCCAACGTCCTGACTTTC.

The chain is built from TRBV11-2 and TRBJ2-7; no reliable D call. Trimming pared 4 bases from V and 3 bases from J, leaving 10 bases between. Germline V gives CDR1 SGHAT, CDR2 FQNNGV. This CDR3 contains 13 residues. The CDR3 sequence is CASSSVTSYEQYF. The CDR3 DNA follows: TGTGCCAGCAGCTCCGTTACGAGCTACGAGCAGTACTTC.

Only a few counts were recorded for this clonotype. The rearrangement uses TRBV6-1 and TRBJ1-1; maybe TRBD1 (5 bases). The V end was cut by 6 bases, the J end by 1 base, with 9 bases between. There are 13 residues in the CDR3. Germline CDR1 and CDR2: MNHNS and SASEGT. CDR3: CASRGAPNTEAFF. CDR3 nucleotide sequence: TGTGCCAGCAGAGGGGCGCCGAACACTGAAGCTTTCTTT.

The chain recombines TRBV2 with TRBJ2-3; unclear D gene. Per germline, CDR1 SNHLY and CDR2 FYNNEI. V lost 1 base, J lost 10 bases, and 9 bases lay in between. This CDR3 is built from 12 residues. The CDR3 loop is CASSEELSAQYF. The CDR3 DNA reads as TGTGCCAGCAGTGAAGAGTTATCGGCGCAGTATTTT.

CDR3 protein: CAISNIDRGSYEQYF. For the CDR3, the DNA is TGTGCCATCAGTAATATCGACAGGGGCTCCTACGAGCAGTACTTC. V gene TRBV10-3 combines with J gene TRBJ2-7; TRBD1 agrees at 8 bases. Trimming took 5 bases from V and 0 from J; bases not matched to a gene: 6. The CDR3 is 15 residues long. Germline lookup yields CDR1 ENHRY and CDR2 SYGVKD.

This clonotype appeared many times. The rearrangement joins TRBV28 to TRBJ2-1; 11 nucleotides agree with TRBD1. Unmatched junction bases numbered 9, after V lost 10 bases and J lost 7 bases. The CDR3 runs to 14 residues. CDR1 and CDR2 (germline): MDHEN, SYDVKM. CDR3 sequence reads: CAIRTGGDHNEQFF. CDR3 bases: TGTGCCATTCGGACAGGGGGCGATCATAATGAGCAGTTCTTC.

The sample holds many counts of this clonotype. J is TRBJ2-1 and V is TRBV5-1; D possibly corresponds to TRBD2 (5 bases). The germline gives CDR1 SGHRS, CDR2 YFSETQ. V shed 4 bases and J shed 5 bases, with 16 bases lying between them. The CDR3 runs to 15 residues. The CDR3 spells CASSPRRTANNEQFF. The CDR3 DNA sequence: TGCGCCAGCAGCCCTAGGAGGACTGCCAACAATGAGCAGTTCTTC. The full variable domain, with the rest looked up from reference TRBV5-1 and TRBJ2-1, is KAGVTQTPRYLIKTRGQQVTLSCSPISGHRSVSWYQQTPGQGLQFLFEYFSETQRNKGNFPGRFSGRQFSNSRSEMNVSTLELGDSALYLCASSPRRTANNEQFFGPGTRLTVL.

This clonotype was picked up a small number of times. Written as DNA, the CDR3 is TGTGCCATCAGTGAGGTCTCGTATAATGGCTACACCTTC. Translating gives CAISEVSYNGYTF. The rearrangement joins TRBV10-3 to TRBJ1-2, with unresolved D. Per the germline V gene, CDR1 is ENHRY and CDR2 is SYGVKD. V gave up 2 bases and J gave up 6 bases, with 10 bases separating them. The CDR3 loop spans 13 amino acids.

This clonotype was seen repeatedly, ten times or more. The chain joins TRBV7-2 to TRBJ2-7; 9 positions agree with TRBD2. There are 15 residues in the CDR3. Germline loops: CDR1 SGHTA, CDR2 FQGNSA. V lost 0 bases and J lost 0; bases outside the gene matches: 0. CDR3 sequence (DNA): TGTGCCAGCAGCTTAGCGACTAGCGGCTCCTACGAGCAGTACTTC. It specifies CASSLATSGSYEQYF.